The 7 T cell receptor beta chains presented below share a single source sample, sequenced in a study of T cells in Graves' hyperthyroidism and ophthalmopathy. Amplification of TCR beta CDR3 regions used RNA as the template. A first-round RT-PCR of the TCR CDR3 used the HTBI primer set. TCRdb reprocessed the multiplex PCR reads via MiXCR and lists one record per CDR3 protein. The repertoire consists of 300,000 to 400,000 distinct CDR3 sequences, with roughly an eighth occurring once and the leading ten covering 9.2%. Sequences were obtained from blood. The receptors were gathered from a woman between 18 and 30 years old with Graves' hyperthyroidism.

This clonotype showed up just a few times. V is TRBV2 and J is TRBJ1-4; D is possibly TRBD1 (5 bases). V was cut by 6 bases and J by 7 bases, with 12 bases left in between. The germline V gene encodes CDR1 SNHLY and CDR2 FYNNEI. There are 13 residues in the CDR3. The CDR3 loop is CASRRDGGEKLFF. The CDR3 DNA reads as TGTGCCAGCAGGAGGGACGGCGGTGAAAAACTGTTTTTT.

The rearrangement joins TRBV5-6 to TRBJ1-2; a weak D match, TRBD1 (5 bases). Germline values: CDR1 SGHDT, CDR2 YYEEEE. V was clipped by 4 bases and J by 2 bases, with 15 bases between them. CDR3 length equals 15 residues. The CDR3 sequence is CASSGYRDENYGYTF. The CDR3 bases are TGTGCCAGCAGCGGCTACCGGGACGAAAACTATGGCTACACCTTC.

This clonotype was seen repeatedly, ten times or more. The chain combines TRBV4-3 with TRBJ2-3; 9 bases fit TRBD1. The V gene end was trimmed by 4 bases and the J gene end by 4 bases; junction bases not matched to a gene: 6. The CDR3 contains 15 residues. Per the germline V gene, CDR1 is LGHNA and CDR2 is YSLEER. The CDR3 coding sequence is TGCGCCAGCAGCCTAAGGACAGGGGTATCAGATACGCAGTATTTT. Its translation: CASSLRTGVSDTQYF.

This clonotype has a count of ten or more. The chain couples TRBV27 to TRBJ1-1; TRBD1 is a possible D gene (5 bases). From germline, CDR1 is MNHEY and CDR2 SMNVEV (reference sequence). V was pared by 5 bases and J by 6 bases, with 10 bases between. CDR3 length: 12 amino acids. DNA of the CDR3: TGTGCCAGCAGTGCATCAGGGCCTGAAGCTTTCTTT. Translating gives CASSASGPEAFF.

There are many counts of this clonotype. This chain connects TRBV20-1 to TRBJ2-7; tentatively, D is TRBD1 (5 bases). V was shortened by 6 bases and J by 0 bases, with 15 bases between the two germline ends. The CDR3 has 14 amino acids. The germline gives CDR1 DFQATT, CDR2 SNEGSKA (reference sequence). Here the CDR3 DNA reads TGCAGTGCCCCCCCAGGGTTCGGCTCCTACGAGCAGTACTTC. Protein: CSAPPGFGSYEQYF.

At least ten counts were recorded for this clonotype. In DNA form, the CDR3 reads TGTGCCAGCAGCTCCTACCTGGACCGATTTGAGCAGTACTTC. As protein: CASSSYLDRFEQYF. The V gene is TRBV7-2, the J gene TRBJ2-7; D remains ambiguous. V was trimmed by 4 bases and J by 7 bases, leaving 17 bases between them. Germline V gene sequence: CDR1 SGHTA, CDR2 FQGNSA. The length of the CDR3 is 14 residues.

The table lists this clonotype with many counts. Here the CDR3 DNA reads TGCGCCAGCAGCTTGGAAGGGGGCAGAGTGAACACTGAAGCTTTCTTT. This translates into CASSLEGGRVNTEAFF. The chain couples TRBV5-1 to TRBJ1-1, with 7 nucleotides matching TRBD1. CDR3 length equals 16 residues. V shed 0 bases, J shed 0 bases, and the junction held 5 bases outside the gene matches. Germline V gene lookup returns CDR1 SGHRS and CDR2 YFSETQ.